Below, one TCR beta chain is given with its context. As yet, its antigen is unknown. The record originates from a study of cytomegalovirus exposure and HLA in healthy donors. Study observations and caveats: TCR beta chains numbering more than 150 were designated cytomegalovirus-associated.

Primers for the PCR totalled 60 Vbeta and 13 Jbeta. TCRdb's table, derived via immunoSEQ multiplex PCR, lists solely in-frame clones and lacks some. The sample contains more than 90,000 clones, about four fifths of which appear only once. The CDR3 has 15 amino acids. V gave up 0 bases and J gave up 2 bases; unmatched junction bases: 3. The V gene's germline CDR1 is LNHNV and CDR2 YYDKDF (reference sequence). The clonotype comes from a man younger than 40 in good health and CMV-seropositive. This chain joins TRBV15 and TRBJ1-2; 7 nucleotides match TRBD1. The sequenced sample consisted of PBMCs. CDR3 residues: CATSREDRYNYGYTF. The CDR3 DNA reads TGTGCCACCAGCAGAGAGGACAGGTACAACTATGGCTACACCTTC.